The clone carrying this T cell receptor beta chain was seen a handful of times. CDR1 and CDR2 from the germline V gene are DFQATT and SNEGSKA (reference sequence). The CDR3 sequence is 13 residues long. Trimming stripped 1 base from V and 5 bases from J, with 11 bases between. Specified time point: newly diagnosed GD, antithyroid drugs for less than 3 months. Isolated PBMC RNA provided the starting material for the TCR library. The sample comes from a study of regulatory T cells in long-lasting Graves disease. Sequencing libraries for TCR beta were prepared with iRepertoire HTBI primers and Arm-PCR of CDR3 regions. TCRdb ran MiXCR on the multiplex PCR reads and lists one entry per CDR3 protein. The sample includes roughly 400,000 distinct CDR3 sequences, roughly 15% of them seen just once. The same data also went into a second study, on T cells in Graves' hyperthyroidism and ophthalmopathy. In that study: The hyperthyroidism was newly diagnosed and had lasted under 2 months; the patients were aged 18 to 65.

The chain couples TRBV20-1 to TRBJ2-5; D remains ambiguous. Specimen: peripheral blood mononuclear cells (PBMCs), collected at new diagnosis, from a patient treated with antithyroid drugs. This sequence originates from a woman aged 18 to 35 with Graves disease. The CDR3 nucleotides read TGCAGTGCTAGAGGTATATTCGGGGAGACCCAGTACTTC. Its translation: CSARGIFGETQYF.